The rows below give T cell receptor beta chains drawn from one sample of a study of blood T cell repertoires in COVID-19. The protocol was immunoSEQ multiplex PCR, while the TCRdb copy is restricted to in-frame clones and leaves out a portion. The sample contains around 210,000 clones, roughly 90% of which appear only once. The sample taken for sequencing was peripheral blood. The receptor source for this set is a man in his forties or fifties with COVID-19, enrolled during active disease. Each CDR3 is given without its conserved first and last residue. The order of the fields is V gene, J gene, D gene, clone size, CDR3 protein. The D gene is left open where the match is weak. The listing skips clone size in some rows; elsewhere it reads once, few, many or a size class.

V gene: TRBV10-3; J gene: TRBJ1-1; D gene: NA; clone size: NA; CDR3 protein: ATREGDSMNTEAF
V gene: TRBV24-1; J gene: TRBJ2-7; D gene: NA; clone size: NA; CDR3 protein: ATSRFGTNYEQY
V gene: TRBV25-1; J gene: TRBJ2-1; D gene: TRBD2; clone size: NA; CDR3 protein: ASSGTSGGPHNEQF
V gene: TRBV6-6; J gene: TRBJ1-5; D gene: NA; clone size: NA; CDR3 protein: ASSVSNQPQH
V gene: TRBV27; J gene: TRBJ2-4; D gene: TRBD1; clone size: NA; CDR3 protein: ASSGRDRGIQY
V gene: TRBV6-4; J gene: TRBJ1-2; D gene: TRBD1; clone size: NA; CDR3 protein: ASRQPGQGGYT
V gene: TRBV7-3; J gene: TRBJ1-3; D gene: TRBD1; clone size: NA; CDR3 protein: ASGQGSGNTIY
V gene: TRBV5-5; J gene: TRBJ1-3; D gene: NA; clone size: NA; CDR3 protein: ASSLWSGRSSGNTIY
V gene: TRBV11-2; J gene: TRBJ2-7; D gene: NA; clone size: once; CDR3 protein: ASSTYRDSYEQY
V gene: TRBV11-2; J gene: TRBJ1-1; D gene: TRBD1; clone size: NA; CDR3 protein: ASSLDRGESTEAF
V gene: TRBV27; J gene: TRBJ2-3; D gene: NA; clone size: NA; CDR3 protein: ASSSPGTQY
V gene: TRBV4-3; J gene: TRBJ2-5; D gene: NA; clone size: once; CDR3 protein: ASSQEGQSQETQY
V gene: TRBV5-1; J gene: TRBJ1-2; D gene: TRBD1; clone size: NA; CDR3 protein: ASSLAGQGSLRGYT
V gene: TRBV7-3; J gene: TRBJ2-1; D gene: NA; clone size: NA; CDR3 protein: ASSAGLEGAEQF
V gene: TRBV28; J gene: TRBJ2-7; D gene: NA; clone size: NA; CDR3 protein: ASTPPSGVGEQY
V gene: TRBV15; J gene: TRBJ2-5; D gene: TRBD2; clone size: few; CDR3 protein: ATSRDSGGAETQY
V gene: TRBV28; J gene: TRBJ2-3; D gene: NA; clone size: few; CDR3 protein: ASSLPEPTSTDTQY